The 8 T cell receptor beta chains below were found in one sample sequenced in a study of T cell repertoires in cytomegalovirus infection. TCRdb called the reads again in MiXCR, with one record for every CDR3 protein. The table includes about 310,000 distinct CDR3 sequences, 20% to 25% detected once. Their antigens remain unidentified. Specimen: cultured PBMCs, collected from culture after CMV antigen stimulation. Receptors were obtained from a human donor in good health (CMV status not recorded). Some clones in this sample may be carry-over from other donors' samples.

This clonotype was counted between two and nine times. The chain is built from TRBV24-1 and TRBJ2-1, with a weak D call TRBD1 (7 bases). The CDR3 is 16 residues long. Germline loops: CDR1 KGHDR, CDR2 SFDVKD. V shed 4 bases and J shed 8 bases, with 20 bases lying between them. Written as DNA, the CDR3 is TGTGCCACCAGTGACCTCTCTAGTCGCAGGGGGGATGAGCAGTTCTTC. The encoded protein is CATSDLSSRRGDEQFF.

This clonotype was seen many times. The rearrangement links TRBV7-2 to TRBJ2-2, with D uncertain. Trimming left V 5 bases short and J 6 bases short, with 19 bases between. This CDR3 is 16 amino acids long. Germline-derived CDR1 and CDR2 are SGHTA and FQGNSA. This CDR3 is CASSPGPGPFPGELFF. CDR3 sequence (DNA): TGTGCCAGCAGCCCCGGACCCGGGCCATTTCCCGGGGAGCTGTTTTTT.

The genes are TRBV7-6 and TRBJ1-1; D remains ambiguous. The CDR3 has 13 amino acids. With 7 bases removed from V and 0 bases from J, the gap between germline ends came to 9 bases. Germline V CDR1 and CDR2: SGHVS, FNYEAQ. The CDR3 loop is CASTLSMNTEAFF. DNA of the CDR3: TGTGCCAGCACCCTCAGCATGAACACTGAAGCTTTCTTT.

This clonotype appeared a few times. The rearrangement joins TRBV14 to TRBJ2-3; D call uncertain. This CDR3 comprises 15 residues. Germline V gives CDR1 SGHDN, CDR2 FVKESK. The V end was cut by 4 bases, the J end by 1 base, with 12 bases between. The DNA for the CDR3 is TGTGCCAGCAGCCTTACACGGACGCGCACAGATACGCAGTATTTT. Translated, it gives CASSLTRTRTDTQYF.

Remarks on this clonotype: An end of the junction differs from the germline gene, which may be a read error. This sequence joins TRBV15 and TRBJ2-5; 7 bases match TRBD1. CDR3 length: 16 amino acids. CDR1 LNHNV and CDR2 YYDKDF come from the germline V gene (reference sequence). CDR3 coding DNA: TGTACCACCAGCCGTGGGGGCAGGGGGACCCAAGAGTCCCAGTACTTC. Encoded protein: CTTSRGGRGTQESQYF. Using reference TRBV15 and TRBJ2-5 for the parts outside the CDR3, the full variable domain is DAMVIQNPRYQVTQFGKPVTLSCSQTLNHNVMYWYQQKSSQAPKLLFHYYDKDFNNEADTPDNFQSRRPNTSFCFLDIRSPGLGDTAMYLCTTSRGGRGTQESQYFGPGTRLLVL.

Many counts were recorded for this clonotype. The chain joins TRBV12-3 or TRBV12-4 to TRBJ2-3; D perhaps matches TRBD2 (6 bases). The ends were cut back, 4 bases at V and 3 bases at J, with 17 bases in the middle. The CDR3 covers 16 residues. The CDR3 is CASSSPGTSYTDTQYF. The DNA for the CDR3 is TGTGCCAGCAGTTCCCCCGGGACTTCTTATACAGATACGCAGTATTTT.

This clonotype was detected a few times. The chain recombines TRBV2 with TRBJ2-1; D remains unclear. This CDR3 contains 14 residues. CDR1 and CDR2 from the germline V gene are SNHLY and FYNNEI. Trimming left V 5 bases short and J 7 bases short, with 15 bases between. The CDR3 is CASSSTFLSNEQFF. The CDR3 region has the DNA TGTGCCAGCAGTTCGACCTTCCTTTCGAATGAGCAGTTCTTC.

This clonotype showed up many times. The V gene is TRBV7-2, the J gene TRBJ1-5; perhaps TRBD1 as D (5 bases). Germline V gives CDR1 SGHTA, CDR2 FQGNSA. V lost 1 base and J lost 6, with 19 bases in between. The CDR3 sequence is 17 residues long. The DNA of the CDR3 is TGTGCCAGCAGCTTAGTCGTGTGGCAGGGTACAATTCAGCCCCAGCATTTT. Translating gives CASSLVVWQGTIQPQHF.